This T cell receptor (beta chain) comes out of a study of T cell changes during pregnancy in multiple sclerosis. This CDR3 contains 14 residues. Per the germline V gene, CDR1 is SNHLY and CDR2 is FYNNEI. V dropped 4 bases and J dropped 5; count of bases not matched to a gene: 6. Produced via immunoSEQ multiplex PCR; TCRdb's table is partial and in-frame only. The data contain about 100,000 clones, 80% to 95% of them seen just once; the ten biggest clones take up more than 2.5%. This clonotype was obtained from a female donor with multiple sclerosis, enrolled in a pregnancy study. The source was peripheral blood, collected in the first trimester of pregnancy. This chain links TRBV2 with TRBJ2-3; the match to TRBD2 covers 7 bases. CDR3 region: CASSARERVDTQYF. CDR3 DNA: TGTGCCAGCAGTGCGCGGGAGCGGGTAGATACGCAGTATTTT.